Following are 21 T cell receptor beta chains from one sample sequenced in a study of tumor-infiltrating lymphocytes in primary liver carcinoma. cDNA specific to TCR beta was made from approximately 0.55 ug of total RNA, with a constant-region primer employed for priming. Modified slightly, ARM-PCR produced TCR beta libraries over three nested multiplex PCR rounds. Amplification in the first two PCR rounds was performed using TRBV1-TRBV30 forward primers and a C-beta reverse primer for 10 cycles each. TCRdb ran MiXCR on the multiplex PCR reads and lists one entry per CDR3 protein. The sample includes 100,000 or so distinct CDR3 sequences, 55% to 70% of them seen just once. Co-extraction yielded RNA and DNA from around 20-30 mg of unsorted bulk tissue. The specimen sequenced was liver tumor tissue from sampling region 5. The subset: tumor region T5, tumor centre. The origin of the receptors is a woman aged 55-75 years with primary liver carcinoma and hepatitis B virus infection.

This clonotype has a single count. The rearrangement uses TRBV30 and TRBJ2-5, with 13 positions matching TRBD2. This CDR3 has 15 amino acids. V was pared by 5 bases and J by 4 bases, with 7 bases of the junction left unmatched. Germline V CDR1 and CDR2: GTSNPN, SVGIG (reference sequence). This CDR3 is CAWSGTSGNRETQYF. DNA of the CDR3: TGTGCCTGGTCCGGGACTAGCGGGAACCGAGAGACCCAGTACTTC.

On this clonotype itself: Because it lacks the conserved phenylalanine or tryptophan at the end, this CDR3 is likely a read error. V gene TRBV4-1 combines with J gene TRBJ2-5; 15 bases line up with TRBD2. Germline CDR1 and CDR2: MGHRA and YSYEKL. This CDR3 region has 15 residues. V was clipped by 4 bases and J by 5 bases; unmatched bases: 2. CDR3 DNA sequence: TGCGCCAGCAGCCCGGGACTAGCGGGAGGTGAGACCCAGTACTTG. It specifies CASSPGLAGGETQYL.

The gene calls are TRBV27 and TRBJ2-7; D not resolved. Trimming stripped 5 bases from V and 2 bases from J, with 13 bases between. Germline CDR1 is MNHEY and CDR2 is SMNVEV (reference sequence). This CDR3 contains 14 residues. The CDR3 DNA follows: TGTGCCAGCAGTCCCTCCTGGGGTCCCTACGAGCAGTACTTC. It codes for CASSPSWGPYEQYF.

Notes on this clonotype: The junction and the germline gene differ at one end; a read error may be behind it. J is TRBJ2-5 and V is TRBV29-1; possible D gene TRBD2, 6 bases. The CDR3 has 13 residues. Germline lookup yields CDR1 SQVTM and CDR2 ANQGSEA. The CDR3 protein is CSGRGLLQETEYF. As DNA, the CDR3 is TGCAGCGGCAGAGGACTATTACAAGAGACCGAGTACTTC.

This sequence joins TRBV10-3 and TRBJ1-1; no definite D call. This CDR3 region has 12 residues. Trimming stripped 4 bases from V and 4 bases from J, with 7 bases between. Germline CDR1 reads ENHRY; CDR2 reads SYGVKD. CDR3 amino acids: CAISGPGTEAFF. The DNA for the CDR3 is TGTGCCATCAGTGGGCCTGGCACTGAAGCTTTCTTT.

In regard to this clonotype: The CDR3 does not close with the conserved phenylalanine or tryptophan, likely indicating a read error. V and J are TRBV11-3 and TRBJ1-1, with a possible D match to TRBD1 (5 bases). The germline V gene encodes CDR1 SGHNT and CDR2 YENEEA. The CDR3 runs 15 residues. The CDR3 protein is CTSSAAGTRNTEAFS. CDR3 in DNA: TGTACCAGCAGTGCAGCAGGGACCAGGAACACTGAAGCTTTCTCT.

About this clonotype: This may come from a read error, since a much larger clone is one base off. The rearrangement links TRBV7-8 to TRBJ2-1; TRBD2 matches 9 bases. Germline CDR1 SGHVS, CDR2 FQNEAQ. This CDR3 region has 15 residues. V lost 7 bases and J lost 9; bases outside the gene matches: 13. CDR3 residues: CASNRRTSAGSEQFF. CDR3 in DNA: TGTGCCAGCAACCGCAGGACTAGCGCCGGTAGTGAGCAGTTCTTC.

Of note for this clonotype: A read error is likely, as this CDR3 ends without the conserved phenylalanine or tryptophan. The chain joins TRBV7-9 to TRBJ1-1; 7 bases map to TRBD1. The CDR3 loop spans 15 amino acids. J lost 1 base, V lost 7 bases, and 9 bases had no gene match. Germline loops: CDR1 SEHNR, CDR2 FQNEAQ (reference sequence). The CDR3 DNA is TGTGCCAGCAACCCAGGGGGGACAGCGAACACTGAAGCTTTCTTA. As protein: CASNPGGTANTEAFL.

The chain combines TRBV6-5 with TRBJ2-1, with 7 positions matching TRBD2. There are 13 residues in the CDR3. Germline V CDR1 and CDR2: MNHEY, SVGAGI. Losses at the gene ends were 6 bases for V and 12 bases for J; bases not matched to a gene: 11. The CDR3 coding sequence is TGTGCCAGCAGCCACGGACTAGACGGTATGCAGTTCTTC. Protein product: CASSHGLDGMQFF.

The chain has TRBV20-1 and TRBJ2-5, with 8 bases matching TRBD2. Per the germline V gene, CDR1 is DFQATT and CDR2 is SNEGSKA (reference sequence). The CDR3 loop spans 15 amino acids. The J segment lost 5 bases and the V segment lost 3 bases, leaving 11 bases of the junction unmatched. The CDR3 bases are TGCAGTGCTAGTCCTGCCCAAGCGGGAGTGGAGACCCAGTACTTC. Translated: CSASPAQAGVETQYF.

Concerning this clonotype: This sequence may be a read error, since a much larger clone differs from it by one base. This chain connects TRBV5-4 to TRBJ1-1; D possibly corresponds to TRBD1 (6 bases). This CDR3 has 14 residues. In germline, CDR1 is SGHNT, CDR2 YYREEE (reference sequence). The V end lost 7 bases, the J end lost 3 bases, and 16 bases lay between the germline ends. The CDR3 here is CASGSEQGDTEAFF. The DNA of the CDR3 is TGTGCCAGCGGCTCAGAACAGGGAGACACTGAAGCTTTCTTT.

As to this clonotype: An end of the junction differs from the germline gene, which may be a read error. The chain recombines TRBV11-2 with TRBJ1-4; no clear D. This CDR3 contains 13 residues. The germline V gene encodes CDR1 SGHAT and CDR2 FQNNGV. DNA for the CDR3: TGTGCCAGCAGCGAGTGGCTGTGTGAAAAGCTGTTTTTT. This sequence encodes CASSEWLCEKLFF.

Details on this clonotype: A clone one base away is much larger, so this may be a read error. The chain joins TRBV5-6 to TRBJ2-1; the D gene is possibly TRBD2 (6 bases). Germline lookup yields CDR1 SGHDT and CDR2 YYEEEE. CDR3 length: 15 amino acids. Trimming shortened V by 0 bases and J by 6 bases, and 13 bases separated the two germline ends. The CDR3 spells CASSLGRLVGNEQFF. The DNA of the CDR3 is TGTGCCAGCAGCTTGGGCCGACTAGTGGGCAATGAGCAGTTCTTC.

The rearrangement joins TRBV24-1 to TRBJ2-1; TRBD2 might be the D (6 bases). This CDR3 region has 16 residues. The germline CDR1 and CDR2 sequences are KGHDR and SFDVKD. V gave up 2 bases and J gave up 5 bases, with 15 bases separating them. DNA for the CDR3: TGTGCCACCAGTGATTCGGGACTTGCGGCCAACAATGAGCAGTTCTTC. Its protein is CATSDSGLAANNEQFF.

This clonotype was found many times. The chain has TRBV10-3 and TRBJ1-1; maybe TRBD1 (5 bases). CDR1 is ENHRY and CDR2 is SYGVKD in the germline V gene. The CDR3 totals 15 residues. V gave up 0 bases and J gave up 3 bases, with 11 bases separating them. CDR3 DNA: TGTGCCATCAGTGAGTCTCCAGGGACGGACACTGAAGCTTTCTTT. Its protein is CAISESPGTDTEAFF.

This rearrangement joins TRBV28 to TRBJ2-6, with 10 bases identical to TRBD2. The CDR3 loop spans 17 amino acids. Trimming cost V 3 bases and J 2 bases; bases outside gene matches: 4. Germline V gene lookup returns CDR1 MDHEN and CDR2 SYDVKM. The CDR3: CASSLVSGRTGANVLTF. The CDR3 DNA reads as TGTGCCAGCAGTTTGGTTAGCGGGAGGACTGGGGCCAACGTCCTGACTTTC.

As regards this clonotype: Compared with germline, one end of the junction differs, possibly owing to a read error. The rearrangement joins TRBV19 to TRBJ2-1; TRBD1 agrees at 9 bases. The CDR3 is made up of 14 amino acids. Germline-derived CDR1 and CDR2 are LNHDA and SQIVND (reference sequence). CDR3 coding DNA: TGCGCCAGTAGGACGGACAGGGGATGGGGTGAGCAGTTCTTC. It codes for CASRTDRGWGEQFF.

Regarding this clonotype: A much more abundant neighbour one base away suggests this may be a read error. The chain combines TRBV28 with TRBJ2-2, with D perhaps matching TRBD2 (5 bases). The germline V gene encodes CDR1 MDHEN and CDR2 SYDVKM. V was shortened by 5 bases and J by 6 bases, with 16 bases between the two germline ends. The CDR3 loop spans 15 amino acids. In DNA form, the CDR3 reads TGTGCCAGCAGTCCCTACCGGACTGGCCCCGGGGAGCTGTTTTTT. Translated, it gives CASSPYRTGPGELFF.

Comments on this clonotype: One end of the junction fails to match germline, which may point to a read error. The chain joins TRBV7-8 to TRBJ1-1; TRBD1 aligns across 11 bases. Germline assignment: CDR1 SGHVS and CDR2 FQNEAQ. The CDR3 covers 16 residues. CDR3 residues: CASSLGTGGLDTEAIF. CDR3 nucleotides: TGTGCCAGTAGCTTAGGGACAGGGGGGCTGGACACTGAAGCTATCTTC.

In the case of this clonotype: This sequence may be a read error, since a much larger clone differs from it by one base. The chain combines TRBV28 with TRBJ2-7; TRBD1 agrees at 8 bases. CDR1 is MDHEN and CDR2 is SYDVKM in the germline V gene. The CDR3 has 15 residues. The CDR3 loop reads CSSSLLGTGLYEQYF. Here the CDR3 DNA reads TGTTCCAGCAGTTTATTAGGGACAGGACTCTACGAGCAGTACTTC.

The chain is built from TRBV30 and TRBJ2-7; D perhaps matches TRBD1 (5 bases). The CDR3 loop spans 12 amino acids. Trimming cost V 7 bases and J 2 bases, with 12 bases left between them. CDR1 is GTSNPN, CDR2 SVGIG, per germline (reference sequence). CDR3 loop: CAYRLGPYEQYF. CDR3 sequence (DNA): TGTGCCTACCGCCTGGGGCCCTACGAGCAGTACTTC.